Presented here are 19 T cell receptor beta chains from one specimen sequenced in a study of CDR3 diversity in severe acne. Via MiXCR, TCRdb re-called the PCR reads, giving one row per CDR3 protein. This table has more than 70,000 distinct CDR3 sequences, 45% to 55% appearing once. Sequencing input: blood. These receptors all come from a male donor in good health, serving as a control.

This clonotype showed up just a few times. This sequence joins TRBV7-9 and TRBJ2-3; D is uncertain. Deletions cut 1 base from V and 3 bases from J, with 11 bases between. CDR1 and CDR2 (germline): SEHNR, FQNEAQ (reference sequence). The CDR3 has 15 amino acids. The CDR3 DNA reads TGTGCCAGCAGCTTAGGCCGTCCCCAAACAGATACGCAGTATTTT. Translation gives CASSLGRPQTDTQYF.

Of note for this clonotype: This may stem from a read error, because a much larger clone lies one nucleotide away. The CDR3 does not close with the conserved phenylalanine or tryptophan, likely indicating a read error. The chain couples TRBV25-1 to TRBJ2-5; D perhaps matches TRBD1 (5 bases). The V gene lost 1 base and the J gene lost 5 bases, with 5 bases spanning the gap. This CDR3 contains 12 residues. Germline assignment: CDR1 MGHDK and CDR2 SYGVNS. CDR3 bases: TGTGCCAGCAGTGAATCAGGGGAGACCCAGTACCTC. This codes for CASSESGETQYL.

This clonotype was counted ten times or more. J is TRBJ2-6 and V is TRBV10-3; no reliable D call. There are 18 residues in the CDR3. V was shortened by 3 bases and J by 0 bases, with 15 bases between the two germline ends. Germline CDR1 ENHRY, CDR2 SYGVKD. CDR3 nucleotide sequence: TGTGCCATCAGTGAATCCCCCGCAGGCCACTCTGGGGCCAACGTCCTGACTTTC. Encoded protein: CAISESPAGHSGANVLTF.

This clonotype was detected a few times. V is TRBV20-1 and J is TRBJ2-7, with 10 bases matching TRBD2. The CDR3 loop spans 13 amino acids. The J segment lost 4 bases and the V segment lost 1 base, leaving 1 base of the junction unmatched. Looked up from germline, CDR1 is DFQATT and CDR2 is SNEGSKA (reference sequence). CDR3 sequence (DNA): TGCAGTGCTAGAGTTAGCGGGGGGTACGAGCAGTACTTC. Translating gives CSARVSGGYEQYF.

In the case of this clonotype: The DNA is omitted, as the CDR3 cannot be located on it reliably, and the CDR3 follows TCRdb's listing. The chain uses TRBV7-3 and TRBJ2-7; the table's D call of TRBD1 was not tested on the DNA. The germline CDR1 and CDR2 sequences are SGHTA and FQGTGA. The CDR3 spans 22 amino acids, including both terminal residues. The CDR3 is CDSSFYICSARLSGQGGDEQYF.

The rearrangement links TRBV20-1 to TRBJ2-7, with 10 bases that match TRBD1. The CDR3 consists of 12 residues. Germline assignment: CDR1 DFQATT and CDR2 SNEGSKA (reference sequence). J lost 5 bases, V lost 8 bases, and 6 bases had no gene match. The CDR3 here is CSSGQGKNEQYF. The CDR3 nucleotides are TGCAGTTCGGGACAGGGGAAGAACGAGCAGTACTTC.

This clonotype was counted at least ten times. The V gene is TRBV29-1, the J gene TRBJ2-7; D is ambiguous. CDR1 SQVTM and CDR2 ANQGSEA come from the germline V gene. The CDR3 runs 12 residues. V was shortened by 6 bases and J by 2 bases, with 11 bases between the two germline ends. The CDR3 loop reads CSVRYSTYEQYF. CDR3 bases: TGCAGCGTCCGATACAGCACCTACGAGCAGTACTTC.

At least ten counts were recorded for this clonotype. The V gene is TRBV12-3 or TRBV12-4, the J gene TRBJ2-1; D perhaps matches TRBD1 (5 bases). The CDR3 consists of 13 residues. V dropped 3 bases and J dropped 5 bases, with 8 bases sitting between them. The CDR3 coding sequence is TGTGCCAGCAGTTTTCGACAGAACAATGAGCAGTTCTTC. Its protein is CASSFRQNNEQFF.

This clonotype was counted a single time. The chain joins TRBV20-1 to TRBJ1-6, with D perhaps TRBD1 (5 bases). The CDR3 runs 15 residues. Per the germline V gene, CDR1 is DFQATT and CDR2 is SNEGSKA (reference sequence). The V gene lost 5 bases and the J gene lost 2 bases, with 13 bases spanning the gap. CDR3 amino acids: CSAPDSGAYNSPLHF. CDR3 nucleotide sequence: TGCAGTGCTCCAGACAGCGGGGCCTATAATTCACCCCTCCACTTT.

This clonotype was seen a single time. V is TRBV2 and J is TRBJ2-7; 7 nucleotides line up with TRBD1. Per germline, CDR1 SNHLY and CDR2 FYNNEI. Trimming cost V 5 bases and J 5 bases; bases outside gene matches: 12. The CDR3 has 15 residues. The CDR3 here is CASSLLGDRDHEQYF. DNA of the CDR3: TGTGCCAGCAGTTTATTAGGAGACAGGGACCACGAGCAGTACTTC.

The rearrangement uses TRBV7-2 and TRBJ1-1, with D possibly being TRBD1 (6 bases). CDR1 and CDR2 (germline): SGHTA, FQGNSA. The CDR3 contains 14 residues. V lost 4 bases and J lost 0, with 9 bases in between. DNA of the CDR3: TGTGCCAGCAGCTCAGGGGTCATGAACACTGAAGCTTTCTTT. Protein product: CASSSGVMNTEAFF.

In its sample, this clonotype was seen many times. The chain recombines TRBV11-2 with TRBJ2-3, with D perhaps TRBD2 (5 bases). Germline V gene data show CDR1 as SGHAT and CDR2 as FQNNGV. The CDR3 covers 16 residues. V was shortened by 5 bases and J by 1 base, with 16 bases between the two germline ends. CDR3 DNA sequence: TGTGCCAGCAGCCCTCCCACACTAGTCCGCACAGATACGCAGTATTTT. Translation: CASSPPTLVRTDTQYF.

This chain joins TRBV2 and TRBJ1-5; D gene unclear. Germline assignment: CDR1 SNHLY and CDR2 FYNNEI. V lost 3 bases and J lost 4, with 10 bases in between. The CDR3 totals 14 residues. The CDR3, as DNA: TGTGCCAGCAGTGAGTGGGCCAGTAATCAGCCCCAGCATTTT. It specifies CASSEWASNQPQHF.

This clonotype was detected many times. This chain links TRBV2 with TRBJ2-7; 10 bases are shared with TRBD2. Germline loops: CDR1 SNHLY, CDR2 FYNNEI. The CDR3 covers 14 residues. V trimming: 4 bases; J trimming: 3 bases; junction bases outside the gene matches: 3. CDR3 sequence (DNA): TGTGCCAGCAGTGCGGCTAGCGGGAGCTACGAGCAGTACTTC. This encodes CASSAASGSYEQYF. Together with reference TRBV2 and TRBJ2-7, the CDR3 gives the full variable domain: EPEVTQTPSHQVTQMGQEVILRCVPISNHLYFYWYRQILGQKVEFLVSFYNNEISEKSEIFDDQFSVERPDGSNFTLKIRSTKLEDSAMYFCASSAASGSYEQYFGPGTRLTVT.

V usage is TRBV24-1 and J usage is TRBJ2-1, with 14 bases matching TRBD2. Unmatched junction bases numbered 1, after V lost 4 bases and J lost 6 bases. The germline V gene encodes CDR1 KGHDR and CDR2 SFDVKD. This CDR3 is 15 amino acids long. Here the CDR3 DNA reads TGTGCCACCAGTGAGACTAGCGGGGGGGGCAATGAGCAGTTCTTC. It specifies CATSETSGGGNEQFF.

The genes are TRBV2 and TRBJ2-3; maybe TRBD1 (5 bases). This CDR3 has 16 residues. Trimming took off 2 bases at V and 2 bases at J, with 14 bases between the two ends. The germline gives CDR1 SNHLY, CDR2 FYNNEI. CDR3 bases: TGTGCCAGCAGTGAATGTGGTTCAGGGCTCACAGATACGCAGTATTTT. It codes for CASSECGSGLTDTQYF.

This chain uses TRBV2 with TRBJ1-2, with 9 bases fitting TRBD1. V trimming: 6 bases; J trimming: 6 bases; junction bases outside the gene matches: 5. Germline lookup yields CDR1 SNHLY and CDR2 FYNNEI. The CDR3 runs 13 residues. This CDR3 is CASSGDREDGYTF. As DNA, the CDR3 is TGTGCCAGCAGCGGGGACAGGGAGGATGGCTACACCTTC.

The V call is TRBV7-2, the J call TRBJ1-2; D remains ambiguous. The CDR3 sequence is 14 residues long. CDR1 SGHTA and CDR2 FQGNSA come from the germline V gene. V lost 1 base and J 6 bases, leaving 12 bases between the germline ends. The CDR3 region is CASSLDPQSDGYTF. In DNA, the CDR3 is TGTGCCAGCAGCTTAGATCCACAGAGCGATGGCTACACCTTC.

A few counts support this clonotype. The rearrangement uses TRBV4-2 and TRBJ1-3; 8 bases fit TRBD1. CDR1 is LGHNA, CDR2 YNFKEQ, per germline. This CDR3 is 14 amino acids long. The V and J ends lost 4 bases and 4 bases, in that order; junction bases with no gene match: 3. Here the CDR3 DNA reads TGTGCCAGCAGCCCGGGACAGGCCGGAAACACCATATATTTT. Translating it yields CASSPGQAGNTIYF.